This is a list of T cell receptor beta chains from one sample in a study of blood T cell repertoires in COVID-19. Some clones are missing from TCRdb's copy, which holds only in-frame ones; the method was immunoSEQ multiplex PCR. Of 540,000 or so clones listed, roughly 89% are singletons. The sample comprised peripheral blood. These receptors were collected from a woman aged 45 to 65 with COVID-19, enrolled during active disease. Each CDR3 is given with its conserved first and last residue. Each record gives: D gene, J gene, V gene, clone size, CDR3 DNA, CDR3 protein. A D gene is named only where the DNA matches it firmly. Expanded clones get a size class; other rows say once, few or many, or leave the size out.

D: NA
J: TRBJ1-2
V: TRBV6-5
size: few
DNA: TGTGCCAGCAGTTACCGGGGGGGCGGGTATGGCTACACCTTC
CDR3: CASSYRGGGYGYTF

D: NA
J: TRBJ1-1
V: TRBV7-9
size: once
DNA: TGTGCCAGCAGCTTAAGAGCGACTGAAGCTTTCTTT
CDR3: CASSLRATEAFF

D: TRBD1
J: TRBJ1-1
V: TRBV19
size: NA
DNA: TGTGCCACCATATACAGGGGAGGCACTGAAGCTTTCTTT
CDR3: CATIYRGGTEAFF

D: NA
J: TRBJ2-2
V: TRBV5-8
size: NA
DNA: TGTGCCAGCAGTCCCGGGACTCCCACCGGGGAGCTGTTTTTT
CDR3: CASSPGTPTGELFF

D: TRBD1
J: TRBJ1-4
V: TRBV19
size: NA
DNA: TGTGCCAGTAGTCGGGACAGTGAAGATGAAAAACTGTTTTTT
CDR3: CASSRDSEDEKLFF

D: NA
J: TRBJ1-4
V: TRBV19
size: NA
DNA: TGTGCCAGTACCGGGAACAATGAAAAACTGTTTTTT
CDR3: CASTGNNEKLFF

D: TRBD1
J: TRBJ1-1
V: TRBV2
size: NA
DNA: TGTGCCAGCAGTGACAGGGGGACGGGTACGAACACTGAAGCTTTCTTT
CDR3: CASSDRGTGTNTEAFF

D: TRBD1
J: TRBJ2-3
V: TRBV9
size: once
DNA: TGTGCCAGCAGCGATCCGCGTACGGGACAGCAGACTTCCACAGATACGCAGTATTTT
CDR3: CASSDPRTGQQTSTDTQYF

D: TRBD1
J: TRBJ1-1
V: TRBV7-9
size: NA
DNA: TGTGCCAGCAGCTTAAACCAGGGGGGGAACACTGAAGCTTTCTTT
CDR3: CASSLNQGGNTEAFF

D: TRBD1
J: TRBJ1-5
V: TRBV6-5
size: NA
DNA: TGTGCCACCCGGACAGGGGGTTATAGCAATCAGCCCCAGCATTTT
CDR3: CATRTGGYSNQPQHF

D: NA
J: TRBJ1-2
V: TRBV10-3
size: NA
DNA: TGTGCCATCAGTGAACGGCCTCGCGACAGGAATAACTATGGCTACACCTTC
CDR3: CAISERPRDRNNYGYTF

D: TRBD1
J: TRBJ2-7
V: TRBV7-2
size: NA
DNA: TGTGCCAGCAGCCCGACAGGGGTGGACGAGCAGTACTTC
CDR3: CASSPTGVDEQYF

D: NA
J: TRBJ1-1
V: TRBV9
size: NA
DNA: TGTGCCAGCAGCGTAGGGGTATCGGGCACTGAAGCTTTCTTT
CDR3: CASSVGVSGTEAFF

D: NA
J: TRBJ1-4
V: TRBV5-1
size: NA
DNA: TGCGCCAGCAGCTTGAATGGGGCTGGTGAAAAACTGTTTTTT
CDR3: CASSLNGAGEKLFF

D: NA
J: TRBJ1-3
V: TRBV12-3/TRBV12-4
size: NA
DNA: TGTGCCAGCAGCCTTCGAGGTTTGGACACCATATATTTT
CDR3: CASSLRGLDTIYF

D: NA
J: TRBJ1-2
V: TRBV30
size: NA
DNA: TGTGCCTGGAACCGGGACACTGATGGCTACACCTTC
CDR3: CAWNRDTDGYTF

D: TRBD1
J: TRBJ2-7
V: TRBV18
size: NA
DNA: TGTGCCAGCTCATTCGGACAGGCCTACGAGCAGTACTTC
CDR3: CASSFGQAYEQYF

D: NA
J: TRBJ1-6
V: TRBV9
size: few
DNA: TGTGCCAGCAGCGTAGATTGGAGGGGCTCACCCCTCCACTTT
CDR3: CASSVDWRGSPLHF

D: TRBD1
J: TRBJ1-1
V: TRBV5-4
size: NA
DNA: TGTGCCAGCAGTCCCCGACAGGGGTTTCCTGAAGCTTTCTTT
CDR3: CASSPRQGFPEAFF

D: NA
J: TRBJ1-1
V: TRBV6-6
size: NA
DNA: TGTGCCAGCAGTTACTCGGGTACTACGAACACTGAAGCTTTCTTT
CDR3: CASSYSGTTNTEAFF

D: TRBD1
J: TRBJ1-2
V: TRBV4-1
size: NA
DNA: TGCGCCAGCAGCCAAGTAGAAGGAGGGGGCGCTTACGAGGGCTACACCTTC
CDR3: CASSQVEGGGAYEGYTF

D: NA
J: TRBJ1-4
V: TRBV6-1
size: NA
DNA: TGTGCCAGCAGTGAAATCGGTGTACGGGAAAAACTGTTTTTT
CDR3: CASSEIGVREKLFF

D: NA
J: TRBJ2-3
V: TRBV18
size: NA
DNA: TGTGCCAGCTCGTTCGAGACACGGGCAGGGGATACGCAGTATTTT
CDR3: CASSFETRAGDTQYF

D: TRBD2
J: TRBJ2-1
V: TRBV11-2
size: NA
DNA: TGTGCCAGCAGCTCGGGACTAGCCCACAATGAGCAGTTCTTC
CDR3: CASSSGLAHNEQFF

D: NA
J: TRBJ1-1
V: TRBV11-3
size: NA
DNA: TGTGCCAGCAGCTTCTCAGAGAACACTGAAGCTTTCTTT
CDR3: CASSFSENTEAFF

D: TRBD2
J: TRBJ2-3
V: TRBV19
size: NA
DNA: TGTGCCAGTAGTAGAGTAGCGGGGGGCTCCAGCTACACAGATACGCAGTATTTT
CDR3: CASSRVAGGSSYTDTQYF

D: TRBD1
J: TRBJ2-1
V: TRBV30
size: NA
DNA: TGTGCCTGGAGTGTCGCAGGGGGTGGGTACAATGAGCAGTTCTTC
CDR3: CAWSVAGGGYNEQFF

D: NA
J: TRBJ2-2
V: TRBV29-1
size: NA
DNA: TGCAGCGTACAAGACACCTACACCGGGGAGCTGTTTTTT
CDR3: CSVQDTYTGELFF

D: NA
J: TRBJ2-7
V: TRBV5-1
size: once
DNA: TGCGCCAGCAGCAGTAAGCCTTCCTACGAGCAGTACTTC
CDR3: CASSSKPSYEQYF

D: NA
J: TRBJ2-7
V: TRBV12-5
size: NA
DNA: TGTGCTAGTGGATCCGACAGCTTCTACGAGCAGTACTTC
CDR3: CASGSDSFYEQYF

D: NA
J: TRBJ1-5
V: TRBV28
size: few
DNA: TGTGCCAGCAGTCCCTCCCAGGGTAACAATCAGCCCCAGCATTTT
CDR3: CASSPSQGNNQPQHF

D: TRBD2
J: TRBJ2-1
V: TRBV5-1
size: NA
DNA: TGCGCCAGCAGCTTGGCCGTCGGCGGGGGCTACAATGAGCAGTTCTTC
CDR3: CASSLAVGGGYNEQFF

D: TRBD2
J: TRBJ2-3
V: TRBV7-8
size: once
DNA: TGTGCCAGCAGCCCCGATGGGAGGGGAGATACGCAGTATTTT
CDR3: CASSPDGRGDTQYF

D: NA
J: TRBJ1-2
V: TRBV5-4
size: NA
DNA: TGTGCCAGCACCCCCCAAGAGGCTGGGGGCTACACCTTC
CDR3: CASTPQEAGGYTF

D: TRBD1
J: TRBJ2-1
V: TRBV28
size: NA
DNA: TGTGCCAGCATGACGGGACAGGGGGCGCCTAATGAGCAGTTCTTC
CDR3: CASMTGQGAPNEQFF

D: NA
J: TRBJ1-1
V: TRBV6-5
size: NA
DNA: TGTGCCAGCAGTTACTCCTTGAACACTGAAGCTTTCTTT
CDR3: CASSYSLNTEAFF

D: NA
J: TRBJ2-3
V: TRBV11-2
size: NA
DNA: TGTGCCAGCAGCAGTGGGGGCAGAAGCACAGATACGCAGTATTTT
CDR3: CASSSGGRSTDTQYF

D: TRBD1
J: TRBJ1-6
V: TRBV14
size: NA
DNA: TGTGCCAGCGGGACAGTACCGAATTCACCCCTCCACTTT
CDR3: CASGTVPNSPLHF

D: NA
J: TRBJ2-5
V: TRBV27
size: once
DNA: TGTGCCAGCAGGGTAAGCGGCCAAGAGACCCAGTACTTC
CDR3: CASRVSGQETQYF

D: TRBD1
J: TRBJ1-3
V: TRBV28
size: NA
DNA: TGTGCCAGCAGTTTGGGCAGGGGGACTGGAAACACCATATATTTT
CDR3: CASSLGRGTGNTIYF

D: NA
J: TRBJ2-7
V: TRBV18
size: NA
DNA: TGTGCCAGCTCACCCACTACGACAGTCAACGAGCAGTACTTC
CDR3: CASSPTTTVNEQYF

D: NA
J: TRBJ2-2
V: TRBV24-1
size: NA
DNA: TGTGCCGCGTCCGACTCTTCCGGGGAGCTGTTTTTT
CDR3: CAASDSSGELFF

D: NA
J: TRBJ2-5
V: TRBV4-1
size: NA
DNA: TGCGCCAGCAGCCAAGATAATGGACAAGAAGAGACCCAGTACTTC
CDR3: CASSQDNGQEETQYF

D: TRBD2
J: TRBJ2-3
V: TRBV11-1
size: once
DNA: TGTGCCAGCAGCCAGAATAGCGGGGGGGTTCCGCAGTATTTT
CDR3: CASSQNSGGVPQYF

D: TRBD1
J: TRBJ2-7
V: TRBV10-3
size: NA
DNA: TGTGCCGCTGGGGGACAGGGGATAACGAACACCTACGAGCAGTACTTC
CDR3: CAAGGQGITNTYEQYF

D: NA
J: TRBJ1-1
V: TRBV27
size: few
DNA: TGTGCCAGCAGTTTAACAGAATCTGGCACTGAAGCTTTCTTT
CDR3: CASSLTESGTEAFF

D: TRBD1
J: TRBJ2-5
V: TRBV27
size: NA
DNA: TGTGCCAGTTGGGACAGAGGGGAGACCCAGTACTTC
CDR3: CASWDRGETQYF

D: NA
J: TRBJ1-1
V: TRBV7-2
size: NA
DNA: TGTGCCAGCAGCTTCTTGACAGAAGCTTTCTTT
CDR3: CASSFLTEAFF

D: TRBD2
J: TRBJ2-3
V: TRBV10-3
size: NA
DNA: TGTGCCATCAGTGAGTGGTTGACTAGCGGGGGAAGGGTCACAGATACGCAGTATTTT
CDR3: CAISEWLTSGGRVTDTQYF

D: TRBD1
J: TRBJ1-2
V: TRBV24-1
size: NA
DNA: TGTGCCACGGGAGACAGGGGCGCACTGTATGGCTACACCTTC
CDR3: CATGDRGALYGYTF

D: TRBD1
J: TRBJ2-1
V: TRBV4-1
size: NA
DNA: TGCGCCAGCAGCCAGTCGGAGACAGGGGTTCACAATGAGCAGTTCTTC
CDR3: CASSQSETGVHNEQFF

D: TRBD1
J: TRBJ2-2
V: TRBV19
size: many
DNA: TGTGCCACCGGGACAGGACGGACCGGGGAGCTGTTTTTT
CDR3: CATGTGRTGELFF

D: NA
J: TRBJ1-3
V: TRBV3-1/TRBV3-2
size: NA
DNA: TGTGCCAGCAGCCGGACAGTGTCTGCTGGAAACACCATATATTTT
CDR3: CASSRTVSAGNTIYF

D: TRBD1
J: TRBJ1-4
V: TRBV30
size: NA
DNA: TGTGCCTGGAGCCGAGGAAGGGCAGGGGGCTTAACGTGGGAAAAACTGTTTTTT
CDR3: CAWSRGRAGGLTWEKLFF

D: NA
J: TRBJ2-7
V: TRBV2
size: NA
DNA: TGTGCCAGCAGTGGCCCCGGCGGATTCTACGAGCAGTACTTC
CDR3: CASSGPGGFYEQYF